A single T cell receptor (beta chain) is shown here with its context. Its antigen is as yet unknown. The source of the sample is a study of T-cell reconstitution after alpha-beta-depleted transplantation in children. Study conclusions and caveats: T-cell counts and diversity were attributed mostly to newly produced T cells one year after transplant. Reports say that about two months after transplant, the alpha-beta T cells came out of several hundred graft clones that had expanded. The high TCRbeta diversity at day 60 in some patients came from surviving recipient T cells and thymic progenitors.

The V and J ends lost 0 bases and 0 bases respectively, with 6 bases between them. The length of the CDR3 is 15 residues. In germline, CDR1 is SGDLS, CDR2 YYNGEE. As it was prepared, the TCRbeta library received unique molecular identifiers. TCRdb itself ran the PCR reads through MiXCR, one entry per CDR3 protein. The repertoire consists of about 830,000 distinct CDR3 sequences, with 15% to 20% occurring once and the leading ten covering approximately 4.5%. This chain links TRBV9 with TRBJ1-4, with D uncertain. This TCR came from a male patient under 18 who had a stem cell transplant for acute lymphoblastic leukemia, so the T cells may come from the graft donor. Sample: PBMCs, mostly from graft donor cells, taken 360 days after TCRalphabeta/CD19-depleted stem cell transplant. CDR3 amino acids: CASSVEESTNEKLFF. The CDR3 DNA reads as TGTGCCAGCAGCGTAGAGGAGTCAACTAATGAAAAACTGTTTTTT.